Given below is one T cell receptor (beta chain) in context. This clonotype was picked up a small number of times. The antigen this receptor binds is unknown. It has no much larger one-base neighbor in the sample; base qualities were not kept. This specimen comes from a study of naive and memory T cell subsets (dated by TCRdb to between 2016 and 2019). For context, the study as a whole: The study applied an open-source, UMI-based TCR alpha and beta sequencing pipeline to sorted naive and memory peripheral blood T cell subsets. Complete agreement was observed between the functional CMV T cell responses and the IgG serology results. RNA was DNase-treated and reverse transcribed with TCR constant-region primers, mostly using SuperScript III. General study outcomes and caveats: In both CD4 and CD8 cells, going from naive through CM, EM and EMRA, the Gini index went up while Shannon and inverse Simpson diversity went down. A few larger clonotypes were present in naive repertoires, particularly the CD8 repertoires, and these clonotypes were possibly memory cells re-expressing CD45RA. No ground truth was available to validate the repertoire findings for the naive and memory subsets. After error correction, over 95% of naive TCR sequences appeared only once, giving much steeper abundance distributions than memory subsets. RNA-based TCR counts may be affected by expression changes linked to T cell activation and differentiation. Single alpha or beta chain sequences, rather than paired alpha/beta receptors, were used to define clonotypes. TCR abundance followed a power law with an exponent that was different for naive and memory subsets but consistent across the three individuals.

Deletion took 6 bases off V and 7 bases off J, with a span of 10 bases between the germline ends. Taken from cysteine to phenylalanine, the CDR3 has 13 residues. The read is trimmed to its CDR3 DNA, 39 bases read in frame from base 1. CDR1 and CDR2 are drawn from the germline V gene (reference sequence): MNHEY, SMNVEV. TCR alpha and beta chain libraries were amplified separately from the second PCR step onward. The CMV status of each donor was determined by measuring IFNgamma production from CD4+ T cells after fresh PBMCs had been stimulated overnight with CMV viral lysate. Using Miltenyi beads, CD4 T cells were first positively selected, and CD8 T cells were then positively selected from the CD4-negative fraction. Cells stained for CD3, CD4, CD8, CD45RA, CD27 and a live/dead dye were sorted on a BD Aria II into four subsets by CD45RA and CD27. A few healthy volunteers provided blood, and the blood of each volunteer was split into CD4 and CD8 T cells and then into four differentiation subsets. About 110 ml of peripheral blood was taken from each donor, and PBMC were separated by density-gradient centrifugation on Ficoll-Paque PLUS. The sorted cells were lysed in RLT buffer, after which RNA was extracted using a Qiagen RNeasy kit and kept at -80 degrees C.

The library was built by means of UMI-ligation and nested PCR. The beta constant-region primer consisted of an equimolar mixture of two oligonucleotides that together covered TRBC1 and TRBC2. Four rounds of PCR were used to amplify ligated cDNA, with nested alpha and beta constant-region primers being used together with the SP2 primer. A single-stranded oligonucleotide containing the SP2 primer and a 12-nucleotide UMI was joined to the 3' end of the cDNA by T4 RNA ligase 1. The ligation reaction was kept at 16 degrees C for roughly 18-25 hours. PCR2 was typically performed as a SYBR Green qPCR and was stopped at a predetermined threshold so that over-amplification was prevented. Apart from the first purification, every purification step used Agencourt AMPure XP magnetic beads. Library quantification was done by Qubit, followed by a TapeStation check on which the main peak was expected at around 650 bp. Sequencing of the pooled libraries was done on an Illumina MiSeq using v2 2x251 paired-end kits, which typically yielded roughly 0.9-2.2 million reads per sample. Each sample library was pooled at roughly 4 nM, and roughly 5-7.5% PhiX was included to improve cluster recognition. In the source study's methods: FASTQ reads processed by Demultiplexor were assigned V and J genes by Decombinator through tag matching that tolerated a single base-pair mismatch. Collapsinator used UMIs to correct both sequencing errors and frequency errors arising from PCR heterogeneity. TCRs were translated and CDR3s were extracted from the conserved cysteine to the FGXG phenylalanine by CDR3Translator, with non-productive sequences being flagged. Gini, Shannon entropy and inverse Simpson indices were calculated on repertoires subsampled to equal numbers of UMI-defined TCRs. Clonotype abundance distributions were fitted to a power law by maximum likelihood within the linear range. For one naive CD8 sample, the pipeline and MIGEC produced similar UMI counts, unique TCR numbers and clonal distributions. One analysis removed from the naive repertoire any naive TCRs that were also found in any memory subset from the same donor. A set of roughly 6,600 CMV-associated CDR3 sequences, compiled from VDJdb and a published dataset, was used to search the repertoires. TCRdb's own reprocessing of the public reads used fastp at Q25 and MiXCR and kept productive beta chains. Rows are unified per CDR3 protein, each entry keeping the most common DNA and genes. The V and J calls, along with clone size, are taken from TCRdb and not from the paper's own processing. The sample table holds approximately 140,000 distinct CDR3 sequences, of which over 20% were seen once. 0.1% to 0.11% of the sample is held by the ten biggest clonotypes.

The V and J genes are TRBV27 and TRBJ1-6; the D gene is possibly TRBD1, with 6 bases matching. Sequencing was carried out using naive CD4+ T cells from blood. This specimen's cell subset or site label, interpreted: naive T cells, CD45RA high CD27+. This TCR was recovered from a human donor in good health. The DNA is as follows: TGTGCCAGCAGCCGGACAGCCAATTCACCCCTCCACTTT. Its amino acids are CASSRTANSPLHF.